One and the same sample provided the 15 T cell receptor beta chains below, sequenced in a study of Ad26.COV2.S vaccination and SARS-CoV-2 variants. Profiling relied on immunoSEQ multiplex PCR, and the TCRdb table lists in-frame clones only, not all of them. Here the sample spans around 250,000 clones, around 88% being singletons. The treatment was: around 19 received Ad26.COV2.S at low or high dose, single or two shots; about 5 received placebo; per-sample allocation not given. Day 63 following the first vaccine or placebo injection was when the samples were taken. The sample was peripheral blood, taken in a trial of Ad26.COV2.S vaccine versus placebo. The receptor source for this set is a person between 18 and 59 years old who received the Ad26.COV2.S COVID-19 vaccine or a placebo.

The gene calls are TRBV29-1 and TRBJ2-2; 9 positions match TRBD2. After removal of 7 bases from V and 3 bases from J, the junction contained 9 bases not matched to a gene. CDR3 length: 15 residues. Germline CDR1 SQVTM, CDR2 ANQGSEA. This chain's CDR3 is CSANSGGTHTGELFF. DNA for the CDR3: TGCAGCGCCAATAGCGGGGGAACCCACACCGGGGAGCTGTTTTTT.

In DNA form, the CDR3 reads TGCAGCGTTGACAGGAGGGACACTGAAGCTTTCTTT. This codes for CSVDRRDTEAFF. This chain links TRBV29-1 with TRBJ1-1; no reliable D call. The length of the CDR3 is 12 residues. The germline gives CDR1 SQVTM, CDR2 ANQGSEA. The V and J ends lost 3 bases and 3 bases respectively, with 8 bases between them.

CDR3 sequence reads: CASSLPHSYEQYV. CDR3 DNA: TGCGCCAGCAGCTTGCCCCACTCCTACGAGCAGTACGTC. The V and J genes are TRBV5-1 and TRBJ2-7, with D uncertain. The CDR3 covers 13 residues. Germline V gene data show CDR1 as SGHRS and CDR2 as YFSETQ. Trimming removed 1 base at V and 0 bases at J, with 5 bases between.

V usage is TRBV4-1 and J usage is TRBJ2-7, with TRBD2 matching over 9 bases. The CDR3 sequence is 17 residues long. Germline lookup yields CDR1 MGHRA and CDR2 YSYEKL. The ends lost 0 bases at V and 7 bases at J; junction bases unmatched: 13. CDR3 sequence (DNA): TGCGCCAGCAGCCAAGAGATCGGGATAGCGGGAGCTCTGGAGCAGTACGTC. Its translation is CASSQEIGIAGALEQYV.

The chain joins TRBV4-1 to TRBJ2-7; D may be TRBD2 (7 bases). V was trimmed by 2 bases and J by 4 bases, leaving 24 bases between them. Germline V gives CDR1 MGHRA, CDR2 YSYEKL. This CDR3 has 18 residues. CDR3 sequence: CASSQPSRVRGGAYEQYF. In nucleotides, the CDR3 is TGCGCCAGCAGCCAACCTTCGAGGGTAAGGGGGGGAGCTTACGAGCAGTACTTC.

The rearrangement uses TRBV6-2 or TRBV6-3 and TRBJ2-7; TRBD2 agrees at 8 bases. Germline V gene data show CDR1 as MNHEY and CDR2 as SVGEGT. J gave up 6 bases and V 6 bases, and 7 bases lay outside the gene matches. The CDR3 is 13 residues long. DNA of the CDR3: TGTGCCAGCAGCGCCGGGGGGGGCCTCGAGCAGTACTTC. This codes for CASSAGGGLEQYF.

The rearrangement uses TRBV6-6 and TRBJ1-5; TRBD1 aligns across 8 bases. Germline V gene data show CDR1 as MNHNY and CDR2 as SVGAGI (reference sequence). The CDR3 runs 15 residues. J lost 2 bases, V lost 2 bases, and 2 bases had no gene match. CDR3 residues: CASSYPGQGNQPQHF. CDR3 nucleotides: TGTGCCAGCAGTTACCCGGGACAGGGCAATCAGCCCCAGCATTTT.

The V and J genes are TRBV4-3 and TRBJ1-2; tentative D call: TRBD1 (5 bases). Germline V gene data show CDR1 as LGHNA and CDR2 as YSLEER. This CDR3 has 15 amino acids. The V gene lost 5 bases and the J gene lost 4 bases, with 17 bases spanning the gap. The CDR3 region has the DNA TGCGCCAGCAGCTTTCCGTCGGGGGGTACCTATGGCTACACCTTC. It is translated as CASSFPSGGTYGYTF.

V is TRBV29-1 and J is TRBJ2-1; 8 bases align to TRBD2. Germline CDR1 reads SQVTM; CDR2 reads ANQGSEA. The CDR3 runs to 13 residues. J lost 7 bases, V lost 1 base, and 3 bases had no gene match. CDR3 bases: TGCAGCGTTGAAGCGGGAGGGAAAAATGAGCAGTTCTTC. This codes for CSVEAGGKNEQFF.

The genes are TRBV11-3 and TRBJ2-2, with TRBD2 matching over 9 bases. The CDR3 is made up of 15 amino acids. The V gene end was trimmed by 5 bases and the J gene end by 6 bases; junction bases not matched to a gene: 7. CDR1 and CDR2 (germline): SGHNT, YENEEA. CDR3 nucleotides: TGTGCCAGCAGCCGCCACGGCGGGAGGGCCGGGGAGCTGTTTTTT. Its protein is CASSRHGGRAGELFF. The full variable domain, with the rest looked up from reference TRBV11-3 and TRBJ2-2, is EAGVVQSPRYKIIEKKQPVAFWCNPISGHNTLYWYLQNLGQGPELLIRYENEEAVDDSQLPKDRFSAERLKGVDSTLKIQPAELGDSAVYLCASSRHGGRAGELFFGEGSRLTVL.

This chain links TRBV25-1 with TRBJ1-1; 9 positions match TRBD1. With V trimmed by 3 bases and J by 12 bases, 11 bases remained unmatched. Per germline, CDR1 MGHDK and CDR2 SYGVNS. The CDR3 has 14 residues. CDR3 sequence: CASSEVGGQGKTFF. The CDR3 bases are TGTGCCAGCAGTGAGGTAGGGGGACAGGGAAAGACTTTCTTT.

V gene TRBV7-3 combines with J gene TRBJ2-1, with TRBD2 matching 7 bases. The CDR3 has 12 amino acids. The V gene end was trimmed by 5 bases and the J gene end by 9 bases; junction bases not matched to a gene: 4. CDR1 and CDR2 (germline): SGHTA, FQGTGA. DNA for the CDR3: TGTGCCAGCAGCCCAGGGAGGGGTGAGCAGTTCTTC. Translated, it gives CASSPGRGEQFF.

This clone was observed a few times. This rearrangement joins TRBV9 to TRBJ2-7, with 11 bases identical to TRBD2. The CDR3 runs 17 residues. From germline, CDR1 is SGDLS and CDR2 YYNGEE. With V trimmed by 3 bases and J by 7 bases, 15 bases remained unmatched. The CDR3 region has the DNA TGTGCCAGCAGCGCAGTACGATTAGCGGGAGGGCCTGGGGAGCAGTACGTC. Translating gives CASSAVRLAGGPGEQYV.

V and J are TRBV6-4 and TRBJ2-2; TRBD2 matches at 7 bases. The V gene end was trimmed by 5 bases and the J gene end by 7 bases; junction bases not matched to a gene: 4. This CDR3 comprises 13 residues. Germline V lookup: CDR1 MRHNA, CDR2 SNTAGT. CDR3 loop: CASSQRDDGELFF. DNA for the CDR3: TGTGCCAGCAGTCAGCGGGACGACGGGGAGCTGTTTTTT.

The chain links TRBV7-2 to TRBJ2-1; TRBD2 is a possible D gene (7 bases). The CDR3 length is 14 residues. Per the germline V gene, CDR1 is SGHTA and CDR2 is FQGNSA. Trimming left V 5 bases short and J 10 bases short, with 18 bases between. The CDR3 nucleotides are TGTGCCAGCAGCCCTCTGGGGGGGCAGAGGGAGCAGTTCTTC. It codes for CASSPLGGQREQFF.